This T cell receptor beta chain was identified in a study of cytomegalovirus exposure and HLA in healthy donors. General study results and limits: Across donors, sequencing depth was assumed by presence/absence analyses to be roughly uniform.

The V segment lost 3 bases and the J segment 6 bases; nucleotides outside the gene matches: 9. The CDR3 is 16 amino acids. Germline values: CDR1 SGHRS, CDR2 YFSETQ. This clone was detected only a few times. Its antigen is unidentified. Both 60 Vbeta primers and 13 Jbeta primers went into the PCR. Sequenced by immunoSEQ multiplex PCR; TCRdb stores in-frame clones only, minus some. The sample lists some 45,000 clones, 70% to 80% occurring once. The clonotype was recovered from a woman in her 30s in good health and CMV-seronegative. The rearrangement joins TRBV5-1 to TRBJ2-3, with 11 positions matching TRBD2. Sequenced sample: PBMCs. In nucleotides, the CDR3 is TGCGCCAGCAGCTCGAATAGCGGGGGGGCGCGGGATACGCAGTATTTT. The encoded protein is CASSSNSGGARDTQYF.